This T cell receptor (beta chain) stems from a study of T cell responses to AZD1222 COVID-19 vaccine (dated by TCRdb to 2020 to 2023). Study-wide context: A total of 233 trial participants underwent TCR sequencing, of whom 200 to 220 had received two doses of AZD1222 and about 26 had received two doses of the MenACWY control vaccine. Trial participants were enrolled by age into subgroups of 18-55, 56-69 and 70-plus years, and around 150, 29 and 61 TCR-sequenced participants, respectively, were included in these subgroups. Points the paper makes about the study in general: After two AZD1222 doses, both the breadth and the depth of spike-specific TCRs were significantly higher than at day 0 and than in MenACWY recipients. Reportedly, close to half of the unique spike-specific TCRs recognized epitopes lying outside the regions that are mutated in the B.1.351 and B.1.1.7 variants. Conclusions about previously exposed vaccinees are limited because only six or seven AZD1222 recipients were SARS-CoV-2 seropositive at baseline. Because no samples from the day 14 peak response were available, repertoires could be characterized only after the peak T cell response. Vaccine-associated CD4 TCRs spanned the whole spike protein, with dominant responses in regions 160-218 and 743-854. Most participants were white British and females outnumbered males, and the authors suggested that clonal diversity may have been underestimated. The 56-69-year group was small, and its depth increase did not reach significance, likely because of low power.

V and J lose 0 bases and 0 bases, and a span of 12 bases separates them. Reading from cysteine to phenylalanine, the CDR3 counts 16 amino acids. Kept here is only the CDR3 DNA, which spans 48 bases and is read in frame from base 1. Taken from the germline V gene, the CDR1 and CDR2 loops are KGHSH and LQKENI. With respect to this clone: Its antigen target is currently unknown. Base qualities are not recorded, but no much larger clone differs from it by a single base.

The CDR3 regions of human TCRbeta chains were subjected to immunosequencing. The authors' analysis ran thus. Repertoire TCRs were checked for matches against a reference library of SARS-CoV-2-specific TCRs that had been generated using the MIRA antigen-specificity platform. Breadth was defined as the fraction of unique TCRs that were SARS-CoV-2-associated. Depth was defined as the fraction of total T cells that were SARS-CoV-2-associated. Each spike-specific TCR was assigned to its reactive spike region and to a CD4 or CD8 class using the MIRA data. Log10-transformed breadth and depth values were compared by one-way ANOVA with Sidak's multiple comparisons tests. TCRdb took over this immuneACCESS table, retaining in-frame rearrangements with V and J assigned. Such tables are incomplete; in checked studies, under half of the missing clones stem from an unresolved V gene, and the remainder is unexplained. V, J and clone size are taken as reported in that table, and D and trimming were inferred from the DNA itself. A total of around 94,000 clones appear in this sample, 85% of them only once. The top ten hold about 4.5% of the sample.

Taken with the paper, the label for time point translates to: about 28 days (+/-7) after the second vaccine dose. AZD1222 recipients whose second dose came at about 4 weeks and those whose second dose came at about 12 weeks were combined into one group, since spike-specific TCR depth and breadth did not differ between the two schedules. Vaccinee samples were obtained from the UK trials COV001 and COV002, which included a single-blind randomized controlled phase 2/3 trial of AZD1222 (ChAdOx1 nCoV-19) in healthy adults. Trial participant PBMC samples were collected at day 0 and day 28 after the second dose for TCRbeta chain sequencing.

This sequence was found in an adult who received the AZD1222 COVID-19 vaccine. This chain is built from TRBV18 and TRBJ2-7, and perhaps TRBD2 as D gene, on 7 matching bases. The sample was peripheral blood, taken 28 days after the second AZD1222 dose. Here the CDR3 is given as CASSPPGGARSYEQYF. The sequence in DNA is TGTGCCAGCTCACCACCGGGGGGGGCCCGCTCCTACGAGCAGTACTTC. With the portions outside the CDR3 filled from the reference TRBV18 and TRBJ2-7 genes, the complete variable region becomes NAGVMQNPRHLVRRRGQEARLRCSPMKGHSHVYWYRQLPEEGLKFMVYLQKENIIDESGMPKERFSAEFPKEGPSILRIQQVVRGDSAAYFCASSPPGGARSYEQYFGPGTRLTVT.